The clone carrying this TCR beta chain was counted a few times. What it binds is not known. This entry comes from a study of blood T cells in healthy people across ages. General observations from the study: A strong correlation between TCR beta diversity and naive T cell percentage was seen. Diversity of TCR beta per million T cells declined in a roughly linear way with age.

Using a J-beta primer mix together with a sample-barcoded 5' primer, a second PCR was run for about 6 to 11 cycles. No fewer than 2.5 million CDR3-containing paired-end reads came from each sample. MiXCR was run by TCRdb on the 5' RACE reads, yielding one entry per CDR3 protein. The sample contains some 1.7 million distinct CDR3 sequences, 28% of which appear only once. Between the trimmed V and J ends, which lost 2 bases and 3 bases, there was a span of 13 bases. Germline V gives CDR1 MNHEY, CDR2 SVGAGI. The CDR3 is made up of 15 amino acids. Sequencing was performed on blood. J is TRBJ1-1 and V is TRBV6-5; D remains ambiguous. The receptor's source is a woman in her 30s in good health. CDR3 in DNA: TGTGCCAGCAGTTACGTCCGGGGTGGTCACACTGAAGCTTTCTTT. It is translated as CASSYVRGGHTEAFF.